The clone carrying this TCR beta chain came up many times. A modified ARM-PCR protocol with three rounds of nested PCR amplified TCRbeta. TCRdb called the multiplex PCR reads again in MiXCR, with one record for every CDR3 protein. Of roughly 120,000 distinct CDR3 sequences in the sample, 60% to 80% were seen once. CDR3 length: 15 residues. V lost 3 bases, J lost 5 bases, and 17 bases lay in between. Germline V gives CDR1 MGHRA, CDR2 YSYEKL. The sample is drawn from a study of tumor and adjacent non-tumor tissue in lung cancer. Across the whole study: The cohort had about a dozen adenocarcinoma, a couple of squamous cell and 1 small cell patients.

The template was RNA from unsorted bulk tissue. Between August and November 2014, newly diagnosed, chemotherapy-naive lung cancer patients underwent thoracic surgery in China. The chain couples TRBV4-1 to TRBJ2-7; the D call may be TRBD1 or TRBD2 (5 bases each). The sequence derives from an older woman with non-small cell lung cancer. Material for sequencing was lung tumor tissue. The CDR3 DNA sequence: TGCGCCAGCAGCCAGGGGACCGGGCCTTCCGACGAGCAGTACTTC. It translates to CASSQGTGPSDEQYF.